Listed here is a single T cell receptor (beta chain). Its matching antigen is unknown. This sample is drawn from a study of T cell responses to AZD1222 COVID-19 vaccine. Findings and limits, study-wide: Repertoires were collected only later (after the peak T cell response had occurred). Reports say nearly half of spike-specific TCRs go after unmutated variant regions. Donors skewed white British and female; clonal diversity was possibly underestimated. Baseline serology detected seropositivity in only five to seven AZD1222 recipients.

V was trimmed by 3 bases and J by 10 bases, leaving 12 bases between them. This CDR3 region has 13 residues. Germline assignment: CDR1 WSHSY and CDR2 SAAADI. Profiled with immunoSEQ multiplex PCR; TCRdb holds only in-frame clones, not every one. There are under 150,000 clones in the sample; 88% occur only once, and approximately 18% lies in the top ten. This sequence originates from an adult in good health. Specimen: peripheral blood, collected on day 0 of MenACWY control vaccination. The genes are TRBV10-2 and TRBJ1-4, with D perhaps matching TRBD1 (6 bases). CDR3 nucleotides: TGCGCCAGCAGTGACCCGGGGGGGGCAAAACTGTTTTTT. Its protein product is CASSDPGGAKLFF.